These 2 T cell receptor beta chains were sequenced from one sample in a study of T cell responses to AZD1222 COVID-19 vaccine. Sequencing used immunoSEQ multiplex PCR; TCRdb keeps in-frame clones, though not all of them. The sample includes roughly 120,000 clones, 85% to 95% seen only once; the top ten take under 7.5%. This specimen was peripheral blood, taken on day 0 of AZD1222 vaccination. The receptors derive from an adult in good health.

A single count supports this clone. The V gene is TRBV27, the J gene TRBJ2-1; 8 nucleotides agree with TRBD1. Germline V gene data show CDR1 as MNHEY and CDR2 as SMNVEV (reference sequence). The V gene end was trimmed by 7 bases and the J gene end by 5 bases; junction bases not matched to a gene: 7. CDR3 length: 14 amino acids. For the CDR3, the DNA is TGTGCCAGCAAACCTGGACAGGGCCACAATGAGCAGTTCTTC. It yields the protein CASKPGQGHNEQFF.

This sequence joins TRBV27 and TRBJ2-1; 7 bases are a match to TRBD2. CDR1 MNHEY and CDR2 SMNVEV come from the germline V gene (reference sequence). This CDR3 contains 13 residues. With V trimmed by 7 bases and J by 7 bases, 7 bases remained unmatched. CDR3 bases: TGTGCCAGCAAGCGGGATGGTATGAATGAGCAGTTCTTC. Encoded protein: CASKRDGMNEQFF.